A single sample gave rise to the 2 T cell receptor beta chains below, sequenced in a study of blood T cells in healthy people across ages. Then a second PCR, running roughly 7 to 12 cycles, was carried out with a sample-barcoded 5' primer and a J-beta primer mix. One entry per CDR3 protein, called by TCRdb with MiXCR from the 5' RACE reads. The table records about 1.6 million distinct CDR3 sequences, roughly a third of them present only once. The sample taken for sequencing was blood. The source is a young woman in good health.

The chain joins TRBV7-2 to TRBJ2-3; 9 bases align to TRBD2. Germline CDR1 is SGHTA and CDR2 is FQGNSA. J lost 5 bases, V lost 5 bases, and 11 bases had no gene match. The CDR3 is 16 residues long. The DNA of the CDR3 is TGTGCCAGCAGCGCCTTGGCGGGGGGGCCTCGAGATACGCAGTATTTT. Its protein is CASSALAGGPRDTQYF.

The chain uses TRBV27 and TRBJ2-7; 10 positions agree with TRBD1. Trimming removed 3 bases from V and 5 bases from J; junction bases left unmatched: 7. Germline V lookup: CDR1 MNHEY, CDR2 SMNVEV (reference sequence). This CDR3 is built from 15 residues. The CDR3 is CASSFGTGDYNEQYF. Written as DNA, the CDR3 is TGTGCCAGCAGTTTCGGGACAGGGGACTATAACGAGCAGTACTTC.